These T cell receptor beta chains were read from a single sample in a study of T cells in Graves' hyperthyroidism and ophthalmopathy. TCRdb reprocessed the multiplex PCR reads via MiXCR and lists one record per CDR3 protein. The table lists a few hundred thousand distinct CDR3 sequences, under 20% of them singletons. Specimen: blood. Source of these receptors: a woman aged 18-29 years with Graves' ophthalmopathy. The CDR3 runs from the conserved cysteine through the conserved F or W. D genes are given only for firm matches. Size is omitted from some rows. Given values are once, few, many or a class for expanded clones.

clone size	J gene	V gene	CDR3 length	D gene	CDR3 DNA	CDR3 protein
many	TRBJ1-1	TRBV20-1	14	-	TGCAGTGCTAGACGACAGGAAAGGGGCACTGAAGCTTTCTTT	CSARRQERGTEAFF
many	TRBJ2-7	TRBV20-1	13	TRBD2	TGCAGTGGCGGGACTAGCGGTCTATACGAGCAGTACTTC	CSGGTSGLYEQYF
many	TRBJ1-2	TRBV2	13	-	TGTGCCAGCACTAGGTCCGGCAGCCTTGGCTACACCTTC	CASTRSGSLGYTF
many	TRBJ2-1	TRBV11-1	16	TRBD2	TGTGCCAGCACCCCCACCAGGCTAGCGGGGGTCAATGAGCAGTTCTTC	CASTPTRLAGVNEQFF
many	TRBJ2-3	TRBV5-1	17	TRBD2	TGCGCCAGCAGCTCAAGATCTAGCGGGAGGGCCCTAGATACGCAGTATTTT	CASSSRSSGRALDTQYF
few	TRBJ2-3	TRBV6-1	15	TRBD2	TGTGCCAGCAGTGAAATCTGGACTAGCGGAAATACGCAGTATTTT	CASSEIWTSGNTQYF
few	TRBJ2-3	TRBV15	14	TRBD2	TGTGCCACCAGGGGGGAGCGGGAGACAGATACGCAGTATTTT	CATRGERETDTQYF
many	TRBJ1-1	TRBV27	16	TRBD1	TGTGCCAGCAGTCCATCCCGGACAGGGAGGAACACTGAAGCTTTCTTT	CASSPSRTGRNTEAFF
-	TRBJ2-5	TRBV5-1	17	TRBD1	TGCGCCAGCAGCTTCAGTCCCGGGACAGGGATCGGAGAGACCCAGTACTTC	CASSFSPGTGIGETQYF
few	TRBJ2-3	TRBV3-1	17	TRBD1	TGTGCCAGCAGCCGCTACCGACAGGGGCTAAGCACAGATACGCAGTATTTT	CASSRYRQGLSTDTQYF
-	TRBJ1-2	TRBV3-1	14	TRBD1	TGTGCCAGCAGCCAACCTCAGGGGGTTGGTAGCTACACCTTC	CASSQPQGVGSYTF
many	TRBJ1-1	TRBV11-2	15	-	TGTGCCAGCAGCTTAGAGCGGGGGCGCATAAGTGAAGCTTTCTTT	CASSLERGRISEAFF
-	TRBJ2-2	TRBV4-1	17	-	TGCGCCAGCAGCCAAGATCTTGCTAGCGAGGGCACCGGGGAGCTGTTTTTT	CASSQDLASEGTGELFF
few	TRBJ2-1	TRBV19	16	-	TGTGCCAGTAGTATACTTGGCGGCCTCATATACAATGAGCAGTTCTTC	CASSILGGLIYNEQFF
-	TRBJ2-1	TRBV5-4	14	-	TGTGCCAGCAGCCCGCCAGGGTACTACAATGAGCAGTTCTTC	CASSPPGYYNEQFF
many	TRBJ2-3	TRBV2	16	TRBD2	TGTGCCAGCAGCTCTACTAGCGGGAGGGACAAAGATACGCAGTATTTT	CASSSTSGRDKDTQYF
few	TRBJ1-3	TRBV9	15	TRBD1	TGTGCCAGCAGCGACAACAGGGGCTCTGGAAACACCATATATTTT	CASSDNRGSGNTIYF
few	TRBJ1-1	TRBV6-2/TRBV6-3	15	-	TGTGCCAGCAGTTACTGGGGTTTTCCGAACACTGAAGCTTTCTTT	CASSYWGFPNTEAFF
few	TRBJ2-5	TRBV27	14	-	TGTGCCAGCAGTTTAATAGGGTTCCAAGAGACCCAGTACTTC	CASSLIGFQETQYF
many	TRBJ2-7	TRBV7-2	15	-	TGTGCCAGCAGCTTAGTAGCGGTAAGCTCCTACGAGCAGTACTTC	CASSLVAVSSYEQYF
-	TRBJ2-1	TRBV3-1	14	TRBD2	TGTGCCAGCAGTCCGACTAGCGGGACGGGTGAGCAGTTCTTC	CASSPTSGTGEQFF
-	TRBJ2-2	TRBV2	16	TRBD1	TGTGCCCCCGGGACAGGGGGCTTAAGGGTGTCCGGGGAGCTGTTTTTT	CAPGTGGLRVSGELFF
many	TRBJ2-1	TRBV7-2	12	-	TGTGCCAGCAGCTTAGCCGGGAAAGAGCAGTTCTTC	CASSLAGKEQFF
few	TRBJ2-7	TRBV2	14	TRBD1	TGTGCCAGCCTGGTAGACAGGGGGGAGTACGAGCAGTACTTC	CASLVDRGEYEQYF
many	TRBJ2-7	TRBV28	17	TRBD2	TGTGCCAGCAGTTTACTAGGGTCTAGCGGGAGGACCTACGAGCAGTACTTC	CASSLLGSSGRTYEQYF
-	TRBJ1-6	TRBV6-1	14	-	TGTGCCAGCAGTGAAGTGAGGGTTTATTCACCCCTCCACTTT	CASSEVRVYSPLHF
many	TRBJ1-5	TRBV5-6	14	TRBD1	TGTGCCAGCAGCGACGGGACAGGGACTCAGCCCCAGCATTTT	CASSDGTGTQPQHF
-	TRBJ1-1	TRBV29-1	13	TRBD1	TGCAGCGTCTCAACCACAGGGGAGACTGAAGCTTTCTTT	CSVSTTGETEAFF
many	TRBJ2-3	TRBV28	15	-	TGTGCCAGCAGTTTATCGGCAGCCGGCACAGATACGCAGTATTTT	CASSLSAAGTDTQYF
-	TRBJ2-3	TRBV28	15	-	TGTGCCAGCAGTCCCCGTGGCGCGGGCACAGATACGCAGTATTTT	CASSPRGAGTDTQYF
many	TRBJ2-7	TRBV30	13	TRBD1	TGTGCCTGGGGACAGGGGTCTTCCTACGAGCAGTACTTC	CAWGQGSSYEQYF
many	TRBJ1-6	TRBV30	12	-	TGTGCCTGGGGGGACGGCTATTCACCCCTCCACTTT	CAWGDGYSPLHF
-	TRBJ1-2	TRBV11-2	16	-	TGTGCCAGCAGCTCATTTAGTTCTTACACAACCTATGGCTACACCTTC	CASSSFSSYTTYGYTF
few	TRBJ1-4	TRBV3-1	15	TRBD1	TGTGCCAGCAGCCGCGAAGGACAGGTACCCGAAAAACTGTTTTTT	CASSREGQVPEKLFF
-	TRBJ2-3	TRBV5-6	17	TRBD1	TGTGCCAGCAGCCTTTTTCCCGGGACAGGGGTCACAGATACGCAGTATTTT	CASSLFPGTGVTDTQYF
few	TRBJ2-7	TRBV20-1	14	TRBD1	TGCAGTGCTAGTAAGGGGGCGCTCGGGTCCGAGCAGTACTTC	CSASKGALGSEQYF
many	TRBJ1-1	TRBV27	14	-	TGTGCCAGCAGTTTATTCAGAGGGAACACTGAAGCTTTCTTT	CASSLFRGNTEAFF
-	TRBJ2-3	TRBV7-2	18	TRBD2	TGTGCCAGCAGCCGGACTAGCGGGCGCGCAACTAGCACAGATACGCAGTATTTT	CASSRTSGRATSTDTQYF
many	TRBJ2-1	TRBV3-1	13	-	TGTGCCAGCAGCCCCCCAGTAGGGCCCCAGCAGTTCTTC	CASSPPVGPQQFF
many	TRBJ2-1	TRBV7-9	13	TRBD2	TGTGCCAGCAGCTCGTGGACTAGCGGTGAGCAGTTCTTC	CASSSWTSGEQFF
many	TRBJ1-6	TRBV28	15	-	TGTGCCAGCAGACAGGGAGGCGGTAATAATTCACCCCTCCACTTT	CASRQGGGNNSPLHF
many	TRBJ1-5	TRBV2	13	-	TGTGCCAGCAGTGGGGAGGTCAATCAGCCCCAGCATTTT	CASSGEVNQPQHF
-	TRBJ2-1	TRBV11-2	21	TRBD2	TGTGCCAGCAGCGCCCCGCTACCCGGGACTAGCGGGGGCCTAACCTACAATGAGCAGTTCTTC	CASSAPLPGTSGGLTYNEQFF
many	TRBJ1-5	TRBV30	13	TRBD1	TGTGCCTGGAGTATAGCAGGGGGTCAGCCCCAGCATTTT	CAWSIAGGQPQHF
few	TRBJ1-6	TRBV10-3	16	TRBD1	TGTGCCATCAGTGAGCCTCCGGGACAGGGGAATTCACCCCTCCACTTT	CAISEPPGQGNSPLHF
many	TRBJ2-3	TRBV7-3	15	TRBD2	TGTGCCAGCAGCTATACGGGGGGGAGCACAGATACGCAGTATTTT	CASSYTGGSTDTQYF
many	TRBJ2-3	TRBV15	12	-	TGTGCCACCAGCAGAGATATAGATACGCAGTATTTT	CATSRDIDTQYF
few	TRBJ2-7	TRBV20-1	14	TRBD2	TGCAGTGTTTCTGGGACTAGCGGTTACTACGAGCAGTACTTC	CSVSGTSGYYEQYF
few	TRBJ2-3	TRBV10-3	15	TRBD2	TGTGCCATCACCCCAGCTAGCGGGGGGTTAGATACGCAGTATTTT	CAITPASGGLDTQYF
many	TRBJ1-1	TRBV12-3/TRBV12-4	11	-	TGTGCCAGCAGACAAACCGAGGTAACTTTCTTT	CASRQTEVTFF
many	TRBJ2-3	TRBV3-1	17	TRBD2	TGTGCCAGCAGCCATTCCCTACTAGCGGGAGTTGAAGATACGCAGTATTTT	CASSHSLLAGVEDTQYF